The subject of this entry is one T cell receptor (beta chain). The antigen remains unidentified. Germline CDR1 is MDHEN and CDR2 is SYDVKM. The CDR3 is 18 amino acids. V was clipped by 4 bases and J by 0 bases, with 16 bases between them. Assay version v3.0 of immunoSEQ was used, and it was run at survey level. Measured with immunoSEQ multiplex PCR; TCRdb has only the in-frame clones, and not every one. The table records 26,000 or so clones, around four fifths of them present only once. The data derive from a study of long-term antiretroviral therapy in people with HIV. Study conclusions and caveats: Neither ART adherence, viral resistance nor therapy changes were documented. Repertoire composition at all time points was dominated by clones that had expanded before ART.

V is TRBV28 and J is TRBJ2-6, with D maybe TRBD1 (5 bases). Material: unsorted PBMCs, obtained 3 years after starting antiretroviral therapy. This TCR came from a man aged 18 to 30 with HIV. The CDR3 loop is CASSSPSPTVSGANVLTF. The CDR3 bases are TGTGCCAGCAGTTCACCCTCACCGACAGTCTCTGGGGCCAACGTCCTGACTTTC. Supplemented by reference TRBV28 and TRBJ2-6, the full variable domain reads DVKVTQSSRYLVKRTGEKVFLECVQDMDHENMFWYRQDPGLGLRLIYFSYDVKMKEKGDIPEGYSVSREKKERFSLILESASTNQTSMYLCASSSPSPTVSGANVLTFGAGSRLTVL.